Shown below are 20 T cell receptor beta chains from a single sample sequenced in a study of CD8 T cells in ankylosing spondylitis. Whole-study findings and limits: It appeared that ankylosing spondylitis blood was characterized by a TCR beta motif of roughly 8 highly homologous variants.

The antigens for these receptors are not known. TCRdb independently ran MiXCR on the 5' RACE reads; one entry per CDR3 protein. Among fewer than 750,000 distinct CDR3 sequences, roughly 20% were seen once, and the ten largest hold about 20%. The specimen was blood, either unsorted or a sorted T cell fraction (not recorded which). The origin of the receptors is a male donor with ankylosing spondylitis.

This clonotype was seen a handful of times. The gene calls are TRBV20-1 and TRBJ2-1; maybe TRBD1 (6 bases). The CDR3 has 16 residues. Germline V gives CDR1 DFQATT, CDR2 SNEGSKA (reference sequence). V was pared by 0 bases and J by 6 bases, with 18 bases between. In nucleotides, the CDR3 is TGCAGTGCTAGAGATCTAGGGGGAGTTGTTCTCAATGAGCAGTTCTTC. This encodes CSARDLGGVVLNEQFF.

This clonotype occurred a few times. The rearrangement uses TRBV11-2 and TRBJ2-7, with a tentative D call TRBD1 (5 bases). The CDR3 is 15 residues long. Germline V gives CDR1 SGHAT, CDR2 FQNNGV. V gave up 3 bases and J gave up 4 bases, with 16 bases separating them. CDR3 sequence: CASSFFSGQSYEQYF. The DNA of the CDR3 is TGTGCCAGCAGCTTTTTCTCAGGGCAGAGTTACGAGCAGTACTTC.

About this clonotype: A read error may be the cause here, since a much bigger clone is one base away. CDR3 amino acids: CASKKEPRGCTEAFF. DNA of the CDR3: TGTGCCAGCAAAAAAGAGCCCAGGGGTTGCACTGAAGCTTTCTTT. The rearrangement joins TRBV21-1 to TRBJ1-1; the table's D call of TRBD1 was not tested on the DNA. TRBV21-1 represents a pseudogene. There are 15 residues in the CDR3.

The chain employs TRBV27 and TRBJ2-1; 8 bases map to TRBD2. The V segment lost 8 bases and the J segment 8 bases; nucleotides outside the gene matches: 14. The CDR3 runs 15 residues. The germline gives CDR1 MNHEY, CDR2 SMNVEV (reference sequence). CDR3 residues: CASRILTGGLDEQFF. The CDR3 DNA reads as TGTGCCAGCCGTATTTTGACGGGGGGGCTGGATGAGCAGTTCTTC.

This clonotype was counted only a few times. The chain recombines TRBV28 with TRBJ2-7; 10 nucleotides line up with TRBD2. The length of the CDR3 is 16 residues. Trimming took 7 bases from V and 6 from J; bases not matched to a gene: 15. CDR1 is MDHEN and CDR2 is SYDVKM in the germline V gene. CDR3 protein: CASTTPRASGRGEQYF. CDR3 DNA: TGTGCCAGCACCACTCCGAGGGCTAGCGGGAGAGGCGAGCAGTACTTC.

A few counts support this clonotype. This sequence may be a read error, since a much larger clone differs from it by one base. V and J are TRBV2 and TRBJ2-5, with no clear D. The germline gives CDR1 SNHLY, CDR2 FYNNEI. The CDR3 totals 12 residues. V dropped 6 bases and J dropped 0 bases, with 5 bases sitting between them. This chain's CDR3 is CASRSYQETQYF. The CDR3 DNA follows: TGTGCCAGCAGGTCGTACCAAGAGACCCAGTACTTC.

This clonotype turned up a few times. The V and J genes are TRBV28 and TRBJ2-3, with D tentatively TRBD2 (5 bases). The V gene's germline CDR1 is MDHEN and CDR2 SYDVKM. Trimming stripped 1 base from V and 0 bases from J, with 14 bases between. The CDR3 is 17 residues long. DNA of the CDR3: TGTGCCAGCAGTTTATTGGGCGGGTCCGGCAGCACAGATACGCAGTATTTT. As protein: CASSLLGGSGSTDTQYF.

This clonotype occurred a few times. This chain joins TRBV27 and TRBJ1-2, with a weak D call TRBD1 (6 bases). The CDR3 runs 15 residues. Trimming took off 5 bases at V and 2 bases at J, with 15 bases between the two ends. CDR1 is MNHEY and CDR2 is SMNVEV in the germline V gene (reference sequence). The DNA of the CDR3 is TGTGCCAGCAGTCCGAGTATCAGGGGAAACTATGGCTACACCTTC. Translated, it gives CASSPSIRGNYGYTF.

The chain joins TRBV5-1 to TRBJ1-6, with D possibly matching TRBD1 (6 bases). This CDR3 has 15 amino acids. Between the trimmed V and J ends, which lost 2 bases and 9 bases, there was a span of 15 bases. Germline V gives CDR1 SGHRS, CDR2 YFSETQ. This chain's CDR3 is CASSFSRDIGSPLHF. The CDR3 DNA reads as TGCGCCAGCAGCTTTTCGCGGGACATTGGTTCACCCCTCCACTTT.

This clonotype occurred a few times. This rearrangement joins TRBV7-9 to TRBJ2-1, with TRBD2 matching 10 bases. There are 16 residues in the CDR3. J was trimmed by 3 bases and V by 2 bases; bases with no gene match: 4. Germline CDR1 reads SEHNR; CDR2 reads FQNEAQ (reference sequence). The CDR3 here is CASSLLAGGLYNEQFF. The CDR3 coding sequence is TGTGCCAGCAGCTTATTAGCGGGGGGCCTCTACAATGAGCAGTTCTTC.

The V and J genes are TRBV18 and TRBJ1-1; D gene ambiguous. This CDR3 comprises 15 residues. V was pared by 4 bases and J by 0 bases, with 12 bases between. The germline V gene has CDR1 KGHSH and CDR2 LQKENI. CDR3 protein: CASSRNGELNTEAFF. CDR3 in DNA: TGTGCCAGCTCACGAAATGGGGAATTGAACACTGAAGCTTTCTTT.

This chain uses TRBV15 with TRBJ2-7, with 7 bases matching TRBD2. The CDR3 contains 13 residues. V was clipped by 8 bases and J by 2 bases; unmatched bases: 6. Germline assignment: CDR1 LNHNV and CDR2 YYDKDF (reference sequence). This chain's CDR3 is CATGPGGAYEQYF. Written as DNA, the CDR3 is TGTGCCACCGGCCCGGGGGGAGCCTACGAGCAGTACTTC. The variable domain in full, with the rest retrieved from reference TRBV15 and TRBJ2-7, is DAMVIQNPRYQVTQFGKPVTLSCSQTLNHNVMYWYQQKSSQAPKLLFHYYDKDFNNEADTPDNFQSRRPNTSFCFLDIRSPGLGDTAMYLCATGPGGAYEQYFGPGTRLTVT.

The chain joins TRBV6-2 or TRBV6-3 to TRBJ1-3; the D gene is possibly TRBD1 (5 bases). This CDR3 is 16 amino acids long. With 7 bases removed from V and 2 bases from J, the gap between germline ends came to 18 bases. CDR1 is MNHEY and CDR2 is SVGEGT in the germline V gene. The CDR3 region has the DNA TGTGCCAGCACCCACGGGACGTACGCGACTGGAAACACCATATATTTT. This translates into CASTHGTYATGNTIYF.

This clonotype was detected a few times. The chain links TRBV30 to TRBJ1-1, with unresolved D. Germline V gene lookup returns CDR1 GTSNPN and CDR2 SVGIG (reference sequence). CDR3 length: 13 amino acids. The germline V and J ends were trimmed by 0 bases and 1 base, with 6 bases remaining between them. This chain's CDR3 is CAWSVQRNTEAFF. The CDR3 region has the DNA TGTGCCTGGAGTGTACAGAGGAACACTGAAGCTTTCTTT.

The chain links TRBV2 to TRBJ2-7, with a weak D call TRBD1 (5 bases). Germline lookup yields CDR1 SNHLY and CDR2 FYNNEI. There are 13 residues in the CDR3. Trimming removed 8 bases from V and 2 bases from J, with 13 bases in between. CDR3 amino acids: CASGQGHAYEQYF. CDR3 coding DNA: TGTGCCAGCGGGCAGGGTCATGCCTACGAGCAGTACTTC.

This clonotype has more than one count but fewer than ten. This chain joins TRBV21-1 and TRBJ2-3. TRBV21-1 is classified as a pseudogene. CDR3 size: 13 residues. The CDR3 sequence: CASSKAGTDTQYF. The DNA for the CDR3 is TGTGCCAGCAGCAAAGCTGGGACAGATACGCAGTATTTT.

DNA for the CDR3: TGCGCCAGCAGCCAAGAAGGGGGCGCCCTGAACACTGAAGCTTTCTTT. It is translated as CASSQEGGALNTEAFF. The chain recombines TRBV4-1 with TRBJ1-1; 7 bases line up with TRBD1. Germline CDR1 is MGHRA and CDR2 is YSYEKL. This CDR3 is 16 amino acids long. V shed 0 bases and J 0 bases; nucleotides not matched to a gene: 4.

This clonotype was detected only a few times. This chain connects TRBV6-1 to TRBJ1-5; no reliable D call. The CDR3 contains 15 residues. Trimming took off 5 bases at V and 4 bases at J, with 15 bases between the two ends. Per germline, CDR1 MNHNS and CDR2 SASEGT. The CDR3 region is CASSPSWTANQPQHF. DNA for the CDR3: TGTGCCAGCAGTCCATCGTGGACGGCGAATCAGCCCCAGCATTTT.

CDR3 nucleotide sequence: TGCGCCAGCAGCTCGACAGCATCGAACACTGAAGCTTTCTTT. Protein sequence: CASSSTASNTEAFF. The genes are TRBV5-1 and TRBJ1-1; tentative D call: TRBD1 (5 bases). The V gene's germline CDR1 is SGHRS and CDR2 YFSETQ. CDR3 length equals 14 residues. Trimming removed 3 bases from V and 1 base from J, with 10 bases in between.

The rearrangement joins TRBV11-2 to TRBJ2-1; 11 nucleotides align to TRBD2. Losses at the gene ends were 5 bases for V and 5 bases for J; bases not matched to a gene: 14. The CDR3 covers 18 residues. Germline V gene data show CDR1 as SGHAT and CDR2 as FQNNGV. The CDR3 here is CASSQRGPGTSGHNEQFF. In DNA, the CDR3 is TGTGCCAGCAGCCAGCGGGGCCCCGGGACTAGCGGACACAATGAGCAGTTCTTC. The full variable domain, completed using reference TRBV11-2 and TRBJ2-1, is EAGVAQSPRYKIIEKRQSVAFWCNPISGHATLYWYQQILGQGPKLLIQFQNNGVVDDSQLPKDRFSAERLKGVDSTLKIQPAKLEDSAVYLCASSQRGPGTSGHNEQFFGPGTRLTVL.